This TCR beta chain came from a study of T-cell memory formation after mild COVID-19. Study information: The study found TCR clusters largely donor specific. Findings and caveats of the study: Pre-infection memory harbored some responding clones, suggesting cross-reactive memory joined. Of the contracting clones, CD4+ ones lay mainly in CM and EM, and CD8+ ones in EMRA.

TCRdb re-derived calls from the 5' RACE reads in MiXCR, one entry per CDR3 protein. The sample holds around 220,000 distinct CDR3 sequences, 16% seen once. In the case of this clonotype: Antigen: not known.

Sequencing was done on a sample of PBMCs or a T cell subset sorted from them (not recorded which). This clonotype originated in a man younger than 35 who had mild COVID-19 (a few samples of this study predate the infection). Cell type and time point are not known.

In nucleotides, the CDR3 is TGTGCCAGCAGCTCCAGGAAGGGTCAGCCCCAGCATTTT. It codes for CASSSRKGQPQHF. This sequence joins TRBV7-9 and TRBJ1-5; D not certain. This CDR3 has 13 amino acids. The germline V gene has CDR1 SEHNR and CDR2 FQNEAQ (reference sequence). V gave up 4 bases and J gave up 6 bases, with 10 bases separating them.